The clone carrying this TCR beta chain turned up a few times. These data originate in a study of T-cell reconstitution after alpha-beta-depleted transplantation in children. The library targeted TCRbeta and was prepared with unique molecular identifiers. TCRdb analysed the PCR reads with MiXCR anew, one entry per CDR3 protein. In the table there are hundreds of thousands of distinct CDR3 sequences, 16% of which are singletons. There are 14 residues in the CDR3. Trimming stripped 4 bases from V and 7 bases from J, with 14 bases between. From germline, CDR1 is MNHEY and CDR2 SVGAGI. This clonotype originated in a male patient under 18 who had a stem cell transplant for acute lymphoblastic leukemia, so the T cells may come from the graft donor. The rearrangement links TRBV6-5 to TRBJ2-1; tentatively, D is TRBD2 (6 bases). The sequenced sample was PBMCs, mostly from graft donor cells, obtained 360 days after TCRalphabeta/CD19-depleted stem cell transplant. CDR3 sequence reads: CASSWLARKNEQFF. CDR3 bases: TGTGCCAGCAGTTGGCTAGCGCGTAAGAATGAGCAGTTCTTC.